The 5 T cell receptor beta chains in this list originate from one sample, sequenced in a study of beta chain features in type 1 diabetes (dated 2018 in TCRdb). These receptors lack a known antigen. What the study reported, not specific to this receptor: In all four CD4+ subsets, TCRB CDR3 length was moderately but significantly shorter in type 1 diabetes patients.

The protocol used for the library was the immunoSEQ multiplex PCR assay. The entire amount of isolated RNA was reverse transcribed using the High Capacity cDNA Reverse Transcription Kit, so the sequenced TCRB transcripts were expressed ones. TCRdb stores this immuneACCESS table with in-frame sequences only. Part of the clones is absent; in the studies checked, under half of the shortfall reflects unresolved V genes, and no reason is known for the rest. The sample table holds around 650,000 clones, of which 9.5% to 15% were seen once. In total, the top ten clones hold approximately 0.11% of the sample. Sequencing used naive CD4+ T cells from blood. What this sample's cell subset or site label stands for: true naive CD4+ T cells. These receptors all come from a man aged 25-40 years with type 1 diabetes.

The DNA for the CDR3 is TGTGCCAGCAGCGTCTCGCCCAGCGGGGGGATCACAGATACGCAGTATTTT. Its protein is CASSVSPSGGITDTQYF. The chain couples TRBV9 to TRBJ2-3; 9 bases align to TRBD2. CDR3 size: 17 residues. Germline CDR1 SGDLS, CDR2 YYNGEE. Losses at the gene ends were 2 bases for V and 2 bases for J; bases not matched to a gene: 9.

The chain has TRBV7-9 and TRBJ1-5, with 7 bases identical to TRBD1. This CDR3 is built from 15 residues. CDR1 is SEHNR, CDR2 FQNEAQ, per germline (reference sequence). The V segment lost 2 bases and the J segment 6 bases; nucleotides outside the gene matches: 7. In nucleotides, the CDR3 is TGTGCCAGCAGCTTAACAGGGGTATCGTCTCAGCCCCAGCATTTT. This sequence encodes CASSLTGVSSQPQHF. Using reference TRBV7-9 and TRBJ1-5 for the parts outside the CDR3, the full variable domain is DTGVSQNPRHKITKRGQNVTFRCDPISEHNRLYWYRQTLGQGPEFLTYFQNEAQLEKSRLLSDRFSAERPKGSFSTLEIQRTEQGDSAMYLCASSLTGVSSQPQHFGDGTRLSIL.

The CDR3 bases are TGTGCCAGCAGACCAGTAGGTTTCTCTGGAAACACCATATATTTT. Protein product: CASRPVGFSGNTIYF. The chain recombines TRBV7-9 with TRBJ1-3; D is unclear. Trimming removed 6 bases at V and 0 bases at J, with 12 bases between. Looked up from germline, CDR1 is SEHNR and CDR2 is FQNEAQ (reference sequence). The CDR3 extends over 15 amino acids.

The table lists this clone with a few counts. At one end the junction does not follow the germline gene, possibly because of a read error. The V and J genes are TRBV29-1 and TRBJ2-1, with a weak D call TRBD1 (6 bases). In germline, CDR1 is SQVTM, CDR2 ANQGSEA. The CDR3 is 14 residues long. CDR3 amino acids: CSAGDSSSHNEQFF. The CDR3 coding sequence is TGCAGTGCAGGGGATAGCAGCTCCCACAATGAGCAGTTCTTC.

The genes are TRBV10-3 and TRBJ2-2, with 9 bases identical to TRBD1. This CDR3 contains 15 residues. Germline assignment: CDR1 ENHRY and CDR2 SYGVKD. V lost 5 bases and J lost 6; bases outside the gene matches: 7. In DNA form, the CDR3 reads TGTGCCATCAGTACCGGGACAGGGCGTTCCGGGGAGCTGTTTTTT. Translated, it gives CAISTGTGRSGELFF.